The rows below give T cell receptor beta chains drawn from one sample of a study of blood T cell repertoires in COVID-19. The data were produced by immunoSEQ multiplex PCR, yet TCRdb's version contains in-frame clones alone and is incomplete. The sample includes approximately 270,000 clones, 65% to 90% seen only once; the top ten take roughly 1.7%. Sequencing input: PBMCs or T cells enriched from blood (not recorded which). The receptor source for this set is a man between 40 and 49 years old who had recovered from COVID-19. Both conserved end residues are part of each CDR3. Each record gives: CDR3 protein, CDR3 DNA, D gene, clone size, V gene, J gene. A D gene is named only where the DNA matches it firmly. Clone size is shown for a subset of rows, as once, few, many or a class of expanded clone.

CDR3: CASSPGQSYEQYF
DNA: TGTGCCAGCAGCCCCGGACAGAGCTATGAGCAGTACTTC
D: -
size: few
V: TRBV3-1/TRBV3-2
J: TRBJ2-7

CDR3: CASSVRDRGNRGNTIYF
DNA: TGTGCCAGCAGTGTGAGGGACAGGGGAAATCGGGGAAACACCATATATTTT
D: TRBD1
size: -
V: TRBV6-1
J: TRBJ1-3

CDR3: CASSELPEGSTEAFF
DNA: TGTGCCAGCAGTGAGCTCCCCGAGGGCAGCACTGAAGCTTTCTTT
D: -
size: -
V: TRBV6-1
J: TRBJ1-1

CDR3: CASSPPNTGSGNTIYF
DNA: TGTGCCAGCTCACCCCCGAATACAGGATCAGGAAACACCATATATTTT
D: -
size: -
V: TRBV18
J: TRBJ1-3

CDR3: CAWSTGTVNTEAFF
DNA: TGTGCCTGGAGTACCGGGACAGTGAACACTGAAGCTTTCTTT
D: TRBD1
size: -
V: TRBV30
J: TRBJ1-1

CDR3: CASSQEGRGEQYF
DNA: TGCGCCAGCAGCCAAGAGGGCCGGGGGGAGCAGTACTTC
D: -
size: -
V: TRBV4-3
J: TRBJ2-7

CDR3: CASSRAGVNQPQHF
DNA: TGTGCCAGCAGCCGGGCAGGGGTCAATCAGCCCCAGCATTTT
D: -
size: -
V: TRBV2
J: TRBJ1-5

CDR3: CASSLTEETQYF
DNA: TGTGCCAGCAGTCTTACTGAAGAGACCCAGTACTTC
D: -
size: -
V: TRBV12-3/TRBV12-4
J: TRBJ2-5

CDR3: CASSPGTGDGEKLFF
DNA: TGTGCCAGCAGCCCCGGGACAGGGGACGGGGAAAAACTGTTTTTT
D: TRBD1
size: -
V: TRBV7-9
J: TRBJ1-4

CDR3: CATLPDSPTIYSNQPQHF
DNA: TGTGCCACCCTACCGGACAGCCCTACGATATATAGCAATCAGCCCCAGCATTTT
D: -
size: -
V: TRBV6-4
J: TRBJ1-5

CDR3: CASSFERGTEAFF
DNA: TGTGCCAGCAGTTTCGAACGGGGGACTGAAGCTTTCTTT
D: -
size: -
V: TRBV6-5
J: TRBJ1-1

CDR3: CASSLEWTSDEQYF
DNA: TGTGCCAGCAGCTTGGAGTGGACTAGCGACGAGCAGTACTTC
D: TRBD2
size: -
V: TRBV5-5
J: TRBJ2-7

CDR3: CASSMVGQTMYGYTF
DNA: TGTGCCAGTAGTATGGTGGGACAGACTATGTATGGCTACACCTTC
D: TRBD1
size: -
V: TRBV19
J: TRBJ1-2

CDR3: CASSLVSAGSYNEQFF
DNA: TGTGCCAGCAGCTTAGTTAGCGCAGGCTCCTACAATGAGCAGTTCTTC
D: -
size: -
V: TRBV7-9
J: TRBJ2-1

CDR3: CASSPRRDSSSYEQYF
DNA: TGTGCCAGCTCACCACGGCGGGACAGCAGCTCCTACGAGCAGTACTTC
D: -
size: -
V: TRBV18
J: TRBJ2-7

CDR3: CASSLNGRGAYEQYF
DNA: TGTGCCAGCAGCTTAAACGGGAGGGGGGCGTACGAGCAGTACTTC
D: TRBD2
size: -
V: TRBV7-9
J: TRBJ2-7